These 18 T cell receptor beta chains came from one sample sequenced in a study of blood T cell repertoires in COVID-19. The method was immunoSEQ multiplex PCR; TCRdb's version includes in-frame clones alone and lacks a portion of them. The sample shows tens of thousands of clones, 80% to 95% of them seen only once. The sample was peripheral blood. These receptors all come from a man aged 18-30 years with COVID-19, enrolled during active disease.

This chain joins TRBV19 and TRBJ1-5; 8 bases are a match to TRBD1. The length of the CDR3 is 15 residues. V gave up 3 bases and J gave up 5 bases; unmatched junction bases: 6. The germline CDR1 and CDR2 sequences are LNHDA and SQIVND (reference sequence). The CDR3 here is CASSILGTGYQPQHF. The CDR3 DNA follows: TGTGCCAGTAGTATTCTGGGGACAGGCTATCAGCCCCAGCATTTT.

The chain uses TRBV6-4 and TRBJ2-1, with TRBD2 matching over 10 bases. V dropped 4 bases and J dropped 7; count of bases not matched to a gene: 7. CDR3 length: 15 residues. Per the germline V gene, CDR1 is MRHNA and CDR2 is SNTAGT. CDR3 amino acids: CASSGSLAGANEQFF. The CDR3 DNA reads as TGTGCCAGCAGTGGGTCGCTAGCGGGAGCAAATGAGCAGTTCTTC.

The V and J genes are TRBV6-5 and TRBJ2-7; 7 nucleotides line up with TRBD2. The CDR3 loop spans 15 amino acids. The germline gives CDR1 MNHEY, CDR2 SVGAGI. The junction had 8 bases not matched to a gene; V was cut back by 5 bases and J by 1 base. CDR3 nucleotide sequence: TGTGCCAGCAGTCCCCCGGCTAGCGGTTCCTACGAGCAGTACTTC. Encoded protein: CASSPPASGSYEQYF.

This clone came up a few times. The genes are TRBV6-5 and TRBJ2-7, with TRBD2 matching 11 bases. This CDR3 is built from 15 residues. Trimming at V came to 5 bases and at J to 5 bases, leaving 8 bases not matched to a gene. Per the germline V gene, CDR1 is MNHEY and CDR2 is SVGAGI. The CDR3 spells CASSPTSGSSDEQYF. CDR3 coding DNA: TGTGCCAGCAGTCCTACTAGCGGGAGCAGCGACGAGCAGTACTTC.

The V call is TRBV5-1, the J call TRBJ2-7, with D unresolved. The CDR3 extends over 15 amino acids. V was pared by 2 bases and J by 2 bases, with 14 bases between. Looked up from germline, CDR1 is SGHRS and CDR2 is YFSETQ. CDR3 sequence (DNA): TGCGCCAGCAGCTTCCAGATCACGCCTGCCTACGAGCAGTACTTC. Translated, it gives CASSFQITPAYEQYF.

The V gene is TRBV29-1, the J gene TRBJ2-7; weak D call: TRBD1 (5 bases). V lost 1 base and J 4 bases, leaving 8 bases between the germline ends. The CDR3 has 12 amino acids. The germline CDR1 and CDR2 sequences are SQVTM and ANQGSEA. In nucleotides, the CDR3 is TGCAGCGTTGAAGTATCAGGGTACGAGCAGTACTTC. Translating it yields CSVEVSGYEQYF.

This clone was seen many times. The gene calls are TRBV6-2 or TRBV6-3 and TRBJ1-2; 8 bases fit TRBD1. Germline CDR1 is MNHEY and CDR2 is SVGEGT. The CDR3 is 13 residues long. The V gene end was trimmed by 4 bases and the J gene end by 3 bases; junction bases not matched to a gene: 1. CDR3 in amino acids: CASSLTGDYGYTF. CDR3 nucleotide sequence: TGTGCCAGCAGTTTGACAGGGGACTATGGCTACACCTTC.

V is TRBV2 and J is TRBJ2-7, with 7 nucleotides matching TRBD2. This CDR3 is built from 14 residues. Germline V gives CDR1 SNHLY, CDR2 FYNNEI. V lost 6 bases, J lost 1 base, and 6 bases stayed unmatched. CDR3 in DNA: TGTGCCAGCAGAGGCGGGGGAGTTTCCTACGAGCAGTACTTC. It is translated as CASRGGGVSYEQYF.

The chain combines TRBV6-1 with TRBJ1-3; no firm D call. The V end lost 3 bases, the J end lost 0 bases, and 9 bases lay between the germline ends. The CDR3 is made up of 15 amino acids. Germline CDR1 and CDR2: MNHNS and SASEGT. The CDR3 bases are TGTGCCAGCAGTGATGGGCTGCTCTCTGGAAACACCATATATTTT. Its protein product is CASSDGLLSGNTIYF.

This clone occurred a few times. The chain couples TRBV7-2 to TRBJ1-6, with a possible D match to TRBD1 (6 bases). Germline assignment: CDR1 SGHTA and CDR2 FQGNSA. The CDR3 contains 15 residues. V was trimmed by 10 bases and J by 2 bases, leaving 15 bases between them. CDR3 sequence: CATRGGGTYNSPLHF. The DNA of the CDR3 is TGTGCCACACGGGGAGGGGGAACCTATAATTCACCCCTCCACTTT.

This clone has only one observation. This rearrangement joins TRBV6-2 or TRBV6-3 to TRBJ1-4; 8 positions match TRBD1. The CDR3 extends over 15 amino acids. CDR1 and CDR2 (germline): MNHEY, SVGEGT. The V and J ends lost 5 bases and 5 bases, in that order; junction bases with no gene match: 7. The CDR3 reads CASSNDRGFNEKLFF. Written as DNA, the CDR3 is TGTGCCAGCAGTAACGACAGGGGATTCAATGAAAAACTGTTTTTT.

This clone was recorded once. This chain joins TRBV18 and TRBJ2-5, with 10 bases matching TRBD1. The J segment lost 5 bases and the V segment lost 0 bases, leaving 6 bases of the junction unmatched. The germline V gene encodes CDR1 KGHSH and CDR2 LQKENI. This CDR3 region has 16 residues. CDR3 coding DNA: TGTGCCAGCTCACCACCGGGGACAGGGGCCCCGGAGACCCAGTACTTC. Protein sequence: CASSPPGTGAPETQYF.

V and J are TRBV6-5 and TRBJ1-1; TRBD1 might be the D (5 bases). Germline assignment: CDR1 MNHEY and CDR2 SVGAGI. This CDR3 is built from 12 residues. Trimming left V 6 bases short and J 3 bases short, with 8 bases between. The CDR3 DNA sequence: TGTGCCAGCAGAGGGGATGACACTGAAGCTTTCTTT. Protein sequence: CASRGDDTEAFF.

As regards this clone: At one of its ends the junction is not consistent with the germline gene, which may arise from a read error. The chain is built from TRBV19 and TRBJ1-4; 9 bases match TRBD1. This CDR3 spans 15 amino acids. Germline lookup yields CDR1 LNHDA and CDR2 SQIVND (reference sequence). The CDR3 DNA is TGTGCCAGTAGTATCGGGGGACAGGGTGGTGAAAAACTGCTTTTT. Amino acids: CASSIGGQGGEKLLF.

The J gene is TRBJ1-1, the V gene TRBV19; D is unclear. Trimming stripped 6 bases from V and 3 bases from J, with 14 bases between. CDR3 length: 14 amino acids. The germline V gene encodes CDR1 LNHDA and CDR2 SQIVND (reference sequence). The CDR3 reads CASRKALVDTEAFF. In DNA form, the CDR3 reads TGTGCCAGTAGGAAGGCCCTAGTGGACACTGAAGCTTTCTTT.

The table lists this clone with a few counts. The CDR3 DNA reads as TGTGCCAGCAGTTTAAGACAGGGCAGTGAGCAGTACTTC. Translation: CASSLRQGSEQYF. The V and J genes are TRBV27 and TRBJ2-7, with TRBD1 matching 7 bases. Germline lookup yields CDR1 MNHEY and CDR2 SMNVEV (reference sequence). This CDR3 has 13 residues. The V and J ends lost 2 bases and 7 bases, in that order; junction bases with no gene match: 5.

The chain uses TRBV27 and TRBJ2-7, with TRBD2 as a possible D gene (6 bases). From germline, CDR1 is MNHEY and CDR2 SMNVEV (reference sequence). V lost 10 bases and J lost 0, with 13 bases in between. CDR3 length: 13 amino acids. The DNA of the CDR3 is TGTGCCATCAGGGACTTACTCTCCTACGAGCAGTACTTC. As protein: CAIRDLLSYEQYF.

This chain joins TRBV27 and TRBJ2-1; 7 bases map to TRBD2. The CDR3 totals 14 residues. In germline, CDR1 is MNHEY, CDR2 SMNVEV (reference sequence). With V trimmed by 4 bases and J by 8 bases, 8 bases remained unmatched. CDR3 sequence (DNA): TGTGCCAGCAGTTCGCGCGGGAGAATATATGAGCAGTTCTTC. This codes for CASSSRGRIYEQFF.